These 29 T cell receptor beta chains share one sample of origin, sequenced in a study of beta chain features in type 1 diabetes. The study reverse transcribed the entire isolated RNA, so it sequenced expressed TCRB transcripts. Generated by immunoSEQ multiplex PCR, the TCRdb table keeps only in-frame clones and is missing some. The sample yields 150,000 to 200,000 clones, roughly 9.1% seen once. Input material: central memory CD4+ T cells from blood. Every receptor here comes from a woman under 30 in good health.

This chain connects TRBV11-2 to TRBJ1-3; D gene unclear. The V gene's germline CDR1 is SGHAT and CDR2 FQNNGV. The CDR3 spans 13 residues. The V end lost 6 bases, the J end lost 5 bases, and 11 bases lay between the germline ends. The CDR3 bases are TGTGCCAGCAGTCCCTCTGGCCGAAACACCATATATTTT. Amino acid sequence: CASSPSGRNTIYF.

This clone has more than one count but fewer than ten. The gene calls are TRBV9 and TRBJ1-4; a weak D match, TRBD1 (5 bases). V lost 0 bases to trimming and J lost 8 bases, with 20 bases between them. Germline V gives CDR1 SGDLS, CDR2 YYNGEE. This CDR3 comprises 17 residues. The CDR3 DNA reads TGTGCCAGCAGCGTAGAGGGAAAGGGGCGACACGACGAAAAACTGTTTTTT. Translation: CASSVEGKGRHDEKLFF.

This chain joins TRBV28 and TRBJ2-1; no firm D call. CDR3 length: 13 residues. Trimming cost V 9 bases and J 4 bases, with 13 bases left between them. Germline values: CDR1 MDHEN, CDR2 SYDVKM. For the CDR3, the DNA is TGTGCCAGTTTCCCCCGAGGTTACAATGAGCAGTTCTTC. This translates into CASFPRGYNEQFF.

This clone was counted between two and nine times. Other DNA sequences in the sample encode the same CDR3. The chain combines TRBV29-1 with TRBJ1-5, with D possibly TRBD1 on 6 matching bases. The V end lost 6 bases, the J end lost 3 bases, and 12 bases lay between the germline ends. Looked up from germline, CDR1 is SQVTM and CDR2 is ANQGSEA. This CDR3 is built from 13 residues. The CDR3 loop reads CSVRDNYNQPQHF. The CDR3 region has the DNA TGCAGCGTCCGGGACAATTACAATCAGCCCCAGCATTTT.

J is TRBJ1-1 and V is TRBV6-1; D might be TRBD1 (6 bases). CDR1 and CDR2 (germline): MNHNS, SASEGT. The V and J ends lost 6 bases and 7 bases respectively, with 15 bases between them. This CDR3 spans 13 amino acids. The CDR3 DNA follows: TGTGCCAGCAGCCGGACAGACGGTATTGAAGCTTTCTTT. Amino acid sequence: CASSRTDGIEAFF.

A few counts support this clone. The chain uses TRBV5-1 and TRBJ2-1; TRBD2 matches at 8 bases. Losses at the gene ends were 0 bases for V and 7 bases for J; bases not matched to a gene: 3. The length of the CDR3 is 14 residues. CDR1 and CDR2 (germline): SGHRS, YFSETQ. CDR3 in DNA: TGCGCCAGCAGCTTGGGCAGCGGGAGTAATGAGCAGTTCTTC. Translating gives CASSLGSGSNEQFF.

The rearrangement uses TRBV5-1 and TRBJ2-1; 7 bases align to TRBD2. Germline assignment: CDR1 SGHRS and CDR2 YFSETQ. The CDR3 has 15 amino acids. Trimming at V came to 1 base and at J to 5 bases, leaving 6 bases not matched to a gene. The CDR3 spells CASSLISGPDNEQFF. DNA of the CDR3: TGCGCCAGCAGCTTGATTAGCGGGCCAGACAATGAGCAGTTCTTC.

This clone was recorded once. This chain links TRBV7-9 with TRBJ2-6; 8 bases align to TRBD1. The CDR3 loop spans 18 amino acids. Germline V lookup: CDR1 SEHNR, CDR2 FQNEAQ (reference sequence). Losses at the gene ends were 4 bases for V and 1 base for J; bases not matched to a gene: 9. CDR3 sequence (DNA): TGTGCCAGCAGCTCCCGATCCCGGGACAGGTCTGGGGCCAACGTCCTGACTTTC. It translates to CASSSRSRDRSGANVLTF.

This clone was seen repeatedly, ten times or more. The V and J genes are TRBV29-1 and TRBJ1-1, with D maybe TRBD1 (6 bases). CDR3 length equals 13 residues. Germline V lookup: CDR1 SQVTM, CDR2 ANQGSEA. V was shortened by 3 bases and J by 4 bases, with 12 bases between the two germline ends. In DNA form, the CDR3 reads TGCAGCGTTGATCCCGCCAGGGGCACTGAAGCTTTCTTT. Amino acid sequence: CSVDPARGTEAFF.

This clone was seen a few times. The V and J genes are TRBV5-1 and TRBJ2-5; possible D gene TRBD2, 6 bases. The CDR3 spans 15 residues. Trimming removed 7 bases at V and 1 base at J, with 17 bases between. Germline loops: CDR1 SGHRS, CDR2 YFSETQ. CDR3 residues: CASSNGPSAQETQYF. CDR3 DNA: TGCGCCAGCTCCAATGGTCCTAGCGCCCAAGAGACCCAGTACTTC.

As to this clone: Other DNA sequences of this sample code for an identical CDR3. This chain uses TRBV5-1 with TRBJ2-3; D gene uncertain. Germline assignment: CDR1 SGHRS and CDR2 YFSETQ. V was shortened by 0 bases and J by 2 bases, with 13 bases between the two germline ends. The CDR3 length is 16 residues. In DNA, the CDR3 is TGCGCCAGCAGCTTGGGGGCAACGGCTATCACAGATACGCAGTATTTT. Amino acids: CASSLGATAITDTQYF.

In this sample, this clone turned up a few times. The chain carries TRBV10-3 and TRBJ2-1, with 9 bases matching TRBD2. The CDR3 has 14 residues. Germline CDR1 ENHRY, CDR2 SYGVKD. V gave up 2 bases and J gave up 6 bases; unmatched junction bases: 2. CDR3 sequence: CAISEGTSPNEQFF. The CDR3, as DNA: TGTGCCATCAGTGAGGGGACTAGCCCCAATGAGCAGTTCTTC.

The rearrangement joins TRBV9 to TRBJ2-7; TRBD1 aligns across 8 bases. Germline assignment: CDR1 SGDLS and CDR2 YYNGEE. The CDR3 length is 16 residues. J was trimmed by 1 base and V by 0 bases; bases with no gene match: 6. This CDR3 is CASSVGQGAESYEQYF. The CDR3 bases are TGTGCCAGCAGCGTAGGGCAGGGGGCAGAGTCCTACGAGCAGTACTTC.

This clone was detected a few times. The same CDR3 also results from other DNA sequences found in this sample. The chain carries TRBV9 and TRBJ2-2; D gene uncertain. This CDR3 is built from 15 residues. CDR1 SGDLS and CDR2 YYNGEE come from the germline V gene. Trimming left V 2 bases short and J 0 bases short, with 8 bases between. As DNA, the CDR3 is TGTGCCAGCAGCGTGGCGACATCGAACACCGGGGAGCTGTTTTTT. Protein: CASSVATSNTGELFF.

The table lists this clone with a few counts. The CDR3 DNA sequence: TGTGCCAGTCGTCCACAGGGGTATAATTCACCCCTCCACTTT. Encoded protein: CASRPQGYNSPLHF. The chain carries TRBV19 and TRBJ1-6, with 7 bases aligning to TRBD1. Germline V gives CDR1 LNHDA, CDR2 SQIVND (reference sequence). The CDR3 contains 14 residues. The junction had 5 bases not matched to a gene; V was cut back by 8 bases and J by 4 bases.

This sequence joins TRBV7-9 and TRBJ2-1; 8 bases are a match to TRBD2. Trimming took 5 bases from V and 6 from J; bases not matched to a gene: 12. CDR1 and CDR2 from the germline V gene are SEHNR and FQNEAQ (reference sequence). The CDR3 extends over 16 amino acids. The CDR3 loop reads CASSLSGGGLGNEQFF. CDR3 sequence (DNA): TGTGCCAGCAGCCTCAGCGGGGGAGGCCTCGGCAATGAGCAGTTCTTC.

This clone has more than one count but fewer than ten. This chain connects TRBV27 to TRBJ2-1; tentative D call: TRBD2 (6 bases). Germline CDR1 is MNHEY and CDR2 is SMNVEV (reference sequence). Trimming pared 4 bases from V and 7 bases from J, leaving 11 bases between. CDR3 length equals 13 residues. The CDR3 DNA is TGTGCCAGCAGTTGGGACTCGCGGAATGAGCAGTTCTTC. Translation gives CASSWDSRNEQFF.

Here the CDR3 DNA reads TGTGCCAGCAGCCCTCTCCAAGAGACCCAGTACTTC. Translation gives CASSPLQETQYF. This sequence joins TRBV5-6 and TRBJ2-5; D unclear. The length of the CDR3 is 12 residues. Germline CDR1 reads SGHDT; CDR2 reads YYEEEE. V lost 4 bases and J 1 base, leaving 5 bases between the germline ends.

The chain employs TRBV5-6 and TRBJ2-1, with 9 bases fitting TRBD1. Losses at the gene ends were 0 bases for V and 4 bases for J; bases not matched to a gene: 2. This CDR3 comprises 15 residues. Germline assignment: CDR1 SGHDT and CDR2 YYEEEE. The DNA of the CDR3 is TGTGCCAGCAGCTTGGAGGGGACAGGGTACAATGAGCAGTTCTTC. Translated: CASSLEGTGYNEQFF.

Remarks on this clone: Compared with germline, one end of the junction differs, possibly owing to a read error. The chain is built from TRBV2 and TRBJ1-1; D not certain. Germline lookup yields CDR1 SNHLY and CDR2 FYNNEI. The length of the CDR3 is 12 residues. CDR3 protein: CASSERVMTRSF. CDR3 DNA: TGTGCCAGCAGTGAGAGGGTTATGACGAGATCCTTT.

This clone was picked up a small number of times. This chain links TRBV5-1 with TRBJ1-1; possible D gene TRBD1, 5 bases. With 0 bases removed from V and 8 bases from J, the gap between germline ends came to 14 bases. Germline CDR1 SGHRS, CDR2 YFSETQ. The CDR3 contains 14 residues. For the CDR3, the DNA is TGCGCCAGCAGCTTGGCCTGGGGCGGGAGGGAAGCTTTCTTT. Translated: CASSLAWGGREAFF.

A few counts support this clone. The chain employs TRBV11-1 and TRBJ2-7; TRBD1 might be the D (6 bases). This CDR3 spans 14 amino acids. The germline gives CDR1 SGHAT, CDR2 FQDESV (reference sequence). V lost 3 bases, J lost 0 bases, and 9 bases lay in between. The CDR3 bases are TGTGCCAGCAGCTTCAGGGGTAGCTCCTACGAGCAGTACTTC. Residues: CASSFRGSSYEQYF.

The chain carries TRBV30 and TRBJ2-7; D may be TRBD1 (6 bases). Germline values: CDR1 GTSNPN, CDR2 SVGIG (reference sequence). The CDR3 is 12 residues long. Trimming took 5 bases from V and 3 from J, leaving 11 bases between them. CDR3 DNA: TGTGCCTGGGTTTGGACAGTCTACGAGCAGTACTTC. Translating it yields CAWVWTVYEQYF.

The J gene is TRBJ2-6, the V gene TRBV27, with 7 bases matching TRBD2. After removal of 5 bases from V and 1 base from J, the junction contained 2 bases not matched to a gene. There are 15 residues in the CDR3. Per germline, CDR1 MNHEY and CDR2 SMNVEV (reference sequence). The CDR3, as DNA: TGTGCCAGCAGTCCAGCGGGGTCTGGGGCCAACGTCCTGACTTTC. Encoded protein: CASSPAGSGANVLTF.

The table lists this clone with a few counts. The chain has TRBV15 and TRBJ2-2, with D perhaps TRBD2 (5 bases). Germline CDR1 reads LNHNV; CDR2 reads YYDKDF (reference sequence). This CDR3 is built from 16 residues. V was trimmed by 0 bases and J by 5 bases, leaving 13 bases between them. CDR3 bases: TGTGCCACCAGCAGAGATCCACTTCGAGGGACCGGGGAGCTGTTTTTT. This codes for CATSRDPLRGTGELFF.

The chain recombines TRBV18 with TRBJ1-6; 8 bases are shared with TRBD1. V was clipped by 5 bases and J by 7 bases; unmatched bases: 7. The CDR3 consists of 15 residues. Germline CDR1 reads KGHSH; CDR2 reads LQKENI. The CDR3 nucleotides read TGTGCCAGCTCATTACAGGGGGACCTCAATTCACCCCTCCACTTT. Translation gives CASSLQGDLNSPLHF.

This clone was detected a few times. This chain links TRBV5-1 with TRBJ2-7, with TRBD2 identical over 16 bases. CDR3 size: 16 residues. V gave up 3 bases and J gave up 2 bases; unmatched junction bases: 2. The V gene's germline CDR1 is SGHRS and CDR2 YFSETQ. The CDR3 DNA sequence: TGCGCCAGCAGCTCCGGGACTAGCGGGAGGGCCTACGAGCAGTACTTC. This translates into CASSSGTSGRAYEQYF.

This clone was seen a few times. The sample holds other DNA sequences that translate to the same CDR3. This sequence joins TRBV5-1 and TRBJ1-2; D gene unclear. Germline loops: CDR1 SGHRS, CDR2 YFSETQ. V was clipped by 0 bases and J by 2 bases, with 8 bases between them. CDR3 length: 14 amino acids. CDR3 sequence reads: CASSLGSGNYGYTF. The CDR3, as DNA: TGCGCCAGCAGCTTGGGTTCGGGGAACTATGGCTACACCTTC.

The chain uses TRBV18 and TRBJ2-7; D unresolved. The CDR3 extends over 12 amino acids. V dropped 3 bases and J dropped 6 bases, with 9 bases sitting between them. Germline V gene sequence: CDR1 KGHSH, CDR2 LQKENI. The CDR3 DNA follows: TGTGCCAGCTCACCGGCGGCTTCCGAGCAGTACTTC. As protein: CASSPAASEQYF.